This T cell receptor beta chain was retrieved from a study of neurological immune-mediated disorders. Study details: Multiple sclerosis patients numbered 34, with about 30 relapsing-remitting and 3 secondary progressive.

This clonotype was detected many times. Every sequencing run generated in excess of 160 million TCR-beta sequences. These sequences covered 15-18 subjects. A single record per CDR3 protein comes from TCRdb applying MiXCR to the 5' RACE reads. Seen here are approximately 60,000 distinct CDR3 sequences, roughly 4.4% observed once, and the top ten hold roughly 3.1%. What was sequenced was PBMCs. The source is a man aged 50-59 years with multiple sclerosis.

In DNA form, the CDR3 reads TGCAGCGTTGAACAAGATCGCCAAGCGCGACATTTTGGCTACACCTTC. Amino acids: CSVEQDRQARHFGYTF. The J gene is TRBJ1-2, the V gene TRBV29-1; D not resolved. CDR1 SQVTM and CDR2 ANQGSEA come from the germline V gene. The V end was cut by 2 bases, the J end by 7 bases, with 23 bases between. There are 16 residues in the CDR3. The complete variable domain, with remaining parts taken from reference TRBV29-1 and TRBJ1-2, reads SAVISQKPSRDICQRGTSLTIQCQVDSQVTMMFWYRQQPGQSLTLIATANQGSEATYESGFVIDKFPISRPNLTFSTLTVSNMSPEDSSIYLCSVEQDRQARHFGYTFGSGTRLTVV.